Listed below are T cell receptor beta chains from one sample, sequenced in a study of high-grade serous ovarian cancer treatment subgroups. Sequencing used immunoSEQ multiplex PCR; TCRdb keeps in-frame clones, though not all of them. The data contain roughly 10,000 clones, 68% of them singletons. What was sequenced was tumor tissue. Every receptor here comes from a human donor with high-grade serous ovarian cancer. Both conserved end residues are part of each CDR3. D genes are given only for firm matches. Only some rows state a clone size, as once, few, many or a class for expanded clones.

v_call: TRBV7-2; j_call: TRBJ2-1; clone_size: NA; d_call: NA; cdr3_aa: CASVYSGSYNEQFF; cdr3_nt: TGTGCCAGCGTGTATAGCGGTTCCTACAATGAGCAGTTCTTC
v_call: TRBV5-1; j_call: TRBJ2-7; clone_size: NA; d_call: NA; cdr3_aa: CASSSDISYEQYF; cdr3_nt: TGCGCCAGCAGCTCGGATATAAGCTACGAGCAGTACTTC
v_call: TRBV2; j_call: TRBJ2-7; clone_size: NA; d_call: TRBD1; cdr3_aa: CASVRDRTPYEQYF; cdr3_nt: TGTGCCAGCGTCCGGGACAGGACCCCCTACGAGCAGTACTTC
v_call: TRBV28; j_call: TRBJ2-1; clone_size: NA; d_call: NA; cdr3_aa: CASSRESGYEQFF; cdr3_nt: TGTGCCAGCAGTAGAGAAAGCGGCTATGAGCAGTTCTTC
v_call: TRBV11-3; j_call: TRBJ2-7; clone_size: NA; d_call: TRBD1; cdr3_aa: CASTRQGSYEQYF; cdr3_nt: TGTGCCAGCACCCGACAGGGGTCCTACGAGCAGTACTTC
v_call: TRBV6-4; j_call: TRBJ1-1; clone_size: NA; d_call: NA; cdr3_aa: CASSDSRNTEAFF; cdr3_nt: TGTGCCAGCAGTGACTCTCGGAACACTGAAGCTTTCTTT
v_call: TRBV29-1; j_call: TRBJ2-1; clone_size: medium-sized; d_call: TRBD1; cdr3_aa: CSVEADRPKYNEQFF; cdr3_nt: TGCAGCGTCGAGGCGGACAGGCCCAAGTACAATGAGCAGTTCTTC
v_call: TRBV27; j_call: TRBJ2-7; clone_size: few; d_call: NA; cdr3_aa: CASSLSGYEQYF; cdr3_nt: TGTGCCAGCAGTTTATCGGGATACGAGCAGTACTTC
v_call: TRBV9; j_call: TRBJ2-3; clone_size: NA; d_call: TRBD2; cdr3_aa: CASSGGLAGGPRDRTDTQYF; cdr3_nt: TGTGCCAGCAGCGGTGGACTAGCGGGAGGGCCTCGAGATCGCACAGATACGCAGTATTTT
v_call: TRBV20-1; j_call: TRBJ2-7; clone_size: few; d_call: NA; cdr3_aa: CSARDREQYF; cdr3_nt: TGCAGTGCTAGAGACAGGGAGCAGTACTTC
v_call: TRBV11-2; j_call: TRBJ1-1; clone_size: NA; d_call: NA; cdr3_aa: CASSPWSSEVSEAFF; cdr3_nt: TGTGCCAGCAGCCCCTGGTCGAGCGAGGTCTCTGAAGCTTTCTTT
v_call: TRBV5-3; j_call: TRBJ2-3; clone_size: NA; d_call: TRBD2; cdr3_aa: CARTLRASLAGGPDTQYF; cdr3_nt: TGTGCCAGAACCTTGAGGGCCTCGCTAGCGGGAGGGCCGGATACGCAGTATTTT
v_call: TRBV27; j_call: TRBJ1-4; clone_size: few; d_call: NA; cdr3_aa: CASSLWSTNEKLFF; cdr3_nt: TGTGCCAGCAGTTTATGGTCAACTAATGAAAAACTGTTTTTT
v_call: TRBV27; j_call: TRBJ2-1; clone_size: medium-sized; d_call: NA; cdr3_aa: CASSLRPQIYNEQFF; cdr3_nt: TGTGCCAGCAGTTTAAGGCCCCAGATTTACAATGAGCAGTTCTTC
v_call: TRBV29-1; j_call: TRBJ2-1; clone_size: NA; d_call: TRBD2; cdr3_aa: CSVGVAGGGNEQFF; cdr3_nt: TGCAGCGTTGGGGTAGCGGGAGGGGGAAATGAGCAGTTCTTC
v_call: TRBV13; j_call: TRBJ2-3; clone_size: NA; d_call: TRBD2; cdr3_aa: CASSLVGLAGEWGDTQYF; cdr3_nt: TGTGCCAGCAGCTTAGTAGGACTAGCGGGAGAGTGGGGAGATACGCAGTATTTT
v_call: TRBV14; j_call: TRBJ1-2; clone_size: NA; d_call: NA; cdr3_aa: CASSQVGDSGVYGYTF; cdr3_nt: TGTGCCAGCAGCCAAGTGGGAGACAGCGGGGTTTATGGCTACACCTTC
v_call: TRBV25-1; j_call: TRBJ1-4; clone_size: once; d_call: NA; cdr3_aa: CASSSRATNEKLFF; cdr3_nt: TGTGCCAGCAGTTCGAGGGCAACTAATGAAAAACTGTTTTTT
v_call: TRBV9; j_call: TRBJ2-7; clone_size: NA; d_call: NA; cdr3_aa: CASSESPGRQYEQYF; cdr3_nt: TGTGCCAGCAGCGAATCCCCGGGACGGCAATACGAGCAGTACTTC
v_call: TRBV7-6; j_call: TRBJ1-2; clone_size: once; d_call: NA; cdr3_aa: CASNSSAWGYGYTF; cdr3_nt: TGTGCCAGCAACTCCTCCGCCTGGGGGTATGGCTACACCTTC
v_call: TRBV2; j_call: TRBJ2-7; clone_size: few; d_call: TRBD2; cdr3_aa: CASSELASGRTEQYF; cdr3_nt: TGTGCCAGCAGTGAATTGGCTAGCGGGAGGACCGAGCAGTACTTC
v_call: TRBV4-3; j_call: TRBJ2-6; clone_size: NA; d_call: TRBD1; cdr3_aa: CASSLGTGVGANVLTF; cdr3_nt: TGCGCCAGCAGCCTCGGGACAGGGGTCGGGGCCAACGTCCTGACTTTC
v_call: TRBV11-1; j_call: TRBJ1-4; clone_size: few; d_call: TRBD1; cdr3_aa: CASSTGQGGEKLFF; cdr3_nt: TGTGCCAGCAGTACCGGACAGGGGGGTGAAAAACTGTTTTTT
v_call: TRBV19; j_call: TRBJ2-7; clone_size: NA; d_call: TRBD2; cdr3_aa: CASSDRLRGGGSYEQYF; cdr3_nt: TGTGCCAGTAGCGACCGATTACGGGGGGGAGGCTCCTACGAGCAGTACTTC
v_call: TRBV7-9; j_call: TRBJ2-3; clone_size: few; d_call: NA; cdr3_aa: CASSLGGALPTDTQYF; cdr3_nt: TGTGCCAGCAGCTTAGGTGGGGCCCTCCCCACAGATACGCAGTATTTT
v_call: TRBV27; j_call: TRBJ2-5; clone_size: NA; d_call: TRBD1; cdr3_aa: CASSLGQGQETQYF; cdr3_nt: TGTGCCAGCAGCCTAGGACAGGGCCAAGAGACCCAGTACTTC
v_call: TRBV7-6; j_call: TRBJ2-2; clone_size: NA; d_call: NA; cdr3_aa: CASSSSGLGGGTGELFF; cdr3_nt: TGTGCCAGCAGCTCTTCGGGTTTAGGGGGAGGCACCGGGGAGCTGTTTTTT
v_call: TRBV6-6; j_call: TRBJ2-1; clone_size: NA; d_call: NA; cdr3_aa: CASRLRVGVSDEQFF; cdr3_nt: TGTGCCAGCAGGCTTAGGGTGGGTGTCTCCGATGAGCAGTTCTTC
v_call: TRBV5-1; j_call: TRBJ1-4; clone_size: NA; d_call: NA; cdr3_aa: CASRGSNEKLFF; cdr3_nt: TGCGCCAGCAGGGGAAGTAATGAAAAACTGTTTTTT
v_call: TRBV7-2; j_call: TRBJ2-5; clone_size: NA; d_call: TRBD2; cdr3_aa: CASSPRRGGQETQYF; cdr3_nt: TGTGCCAGCAGCCCAAGGAGGGGAGGGCAGGAGACCCAGTACTTC
v_call: TRBV11-2; j_call: TRBJ1-1; clone_size: NA; d_call: NA; cdr3_aa: CANDEAFF; cdr3_nt: TGTGCCAACGATGAAGCTTTCTTT
v_call: TRBV27; j_call: TRBJ1-2; clone_size: medium-sized; d_call: TRBD1; cdr3_aa: CASSLFGTAYGYTF; cdr3_nt: TGTGCCAGCAGTTTATTCGGGACAGCCTATGGCTACACCTTC
v_call: TRBV5-6; j_call: TRBJ2-5; clone_size: NA; d_call: NA; cdr3_aa: CASSLGGRFQETQYF; cdr3_nt: TGTGCCAGCAGCTTGGGGGGCAGGTTCCAAGAGACCCAGTACTTC
v_call: TRBV7-3; j_call: TRBJ2-7; clone_size: once; d_call: NA; cdr3_aa: CASSLPLARSYEQYF; cdr3_nt: TGTGCCAGCAGCTTACCCCTAGCCCGCTCTTACGAGCAGTACTTC
v_call: TRBV4-1; j_call: TRBJ1-5; clone_size: medium-sized; d_call: NA; cdr3_aa: CASSLGARERGNQPQHF; cdr3_nt: TGCGCCAGCAGCCTGGGGGCGCGGGAGAGGGGAAATCAGCCCCAGCATTTT
v_call: TRBV7-7; j_call: TRBJ2-1; clone_size: once; d_call: NA; cdr3_aa: CASSSVVADEQFF; cdr3_nt: TGTGCTAGCAGCTCCGTGGTGGCCGATGAGCAGTTCTTC
v_call: TRBV7-6; j_call: TRBJ2-1; clone_size: NA; d_call: NA; cdr3_aa: CASSRGLSYNEQFF; cdr3_nt: TGTGCCAGCAGCCGCGGACTATCCTACAATGAGCAGTTCTTC
v_call: TRBV6-5; j_call: TRBJ2-2; clone_size: NA; d_call: NA; cdr3_aa: CASTYSGTTNTGELFF; cdr3_nt: TGTGCCAGCACGTACTCCGGGACAACAAACACCGGGGAGCTGTTTTTT
v_call: TRBV6-5; j_call: TRBJ1-1; clone_size: NA; d_call: NA; cdr3_aa: CASRRGLNTEAFF; cdr3_nt: TGTGCCAGCAGACGGGGGTTGAACACTGAAGCTTTCTTT
v_call: TRBV6-5; j_call: TRBJ1-1; clone_size: NA; d_call: NA; cdr3_aa: CASSSPVNTEAFF; cdr3_nt: TGTGCCAGCAGCTCCCCCGTGAACACTGAAGCTTTCTTT
v_call: TRBV19; j_call: TRBJ2-1; clone_size: NA; d_call: NA; cdr3_aa: CASSPPGAYNEQFF; cdr3_nt: TGTGCCAGTAGTCCCCCCGGGGCTTACAATGAGCAGTTCTTC
v_call: TRBV27; j_call: TRBJ2-7; clone_size: NA; d_call: TRBD1; cdr3_aa: CASSSRGQGYEQYF; cdr3_nt: TGTGCCAGCAGTTCAAGGGGACAGGGCTACGAGCAGTACTTC
v_call: TRBV6-1; j_call: TRBJ2-5; clone_size: NA; d_call: TRBD2; cdr3_aa: CASSETGTSSKWYF; cdr3_nt: TGTGCCAGCAGTGAAACGGGGACTAGCTCAAAGTGGTACTTC
v_call: TRBV14; j_call: TRBJ2-1; clone_size: NA; d_call: NA; cdr3_aa: CASSHEDLAKRSYNEQFF; cdr3_nt: TGTGCCAGCAGCCACGAGGACCTAGCGAAACGCTCCTACAATGAGCAGTTCTTC
v_call: TRBV2; j_call: TRBJ1-1; clone_size: NA; d_call: NA; cdr3_aa: CASSKRTAFF; cdr3_nt: TGTGCCAGCAGTAAAAGGACGGCTTTCTTT
v_call: TRBV7-2; j_call: TRBJ1-1; clone_size: NA; d_call: NA; cdr3_aa: CASSLVSGEVSVKAFF; cdr3_nt: TGTGCCAGCAGCTTAGTGTCAGGGGAGGTATCGGTAAAAGCTTTCTTT
v_call: TRBV5-1; j_call: TRBJ2-3; clone_size: once; d_call: NA; cdr3_aa: CASTPEGTDTQYF; cdr3_nt: TGCGCCAGCACCCCCGAGGGCACAGATACGCAGTATTTT
v_call: TRBV19; j_call: TRBJ2-7; clone_size: few; d_call: TRBD1; cdr3_aa: CASSLGQGPGYEQYF; cdr3_nt: TGTGCCAGTAGTCTCGGACAGGGGCCTGGGTACGAGCAGTACTTC
v_call: TRBV4-2; j_call: TRBJ2-5; clone_size: once; d_call: NA; cdr3_aa: CASSQPQETQYF; cdr3_nt: TGTGCCAGCAGCCAGCCCCAAGAGACCCAGTACTTC
v_call: TRBV7-3; j_call: TRBJ2-3; clone_size: NA; d_call: NA; cdr3_aa: CASSPGAGGHTDTQYF; cdr3_nt: TGTGCCAGCAGCCCTGGGGCTGGAGGCCACACAGATACGCAGTATTTT
v_call: TRBV9; j_call: TRBJ2-5; clone_size: NA; d_call: TRBD2; cdr3_aa: CASSSAREVQETQYF; cdr3_nt: TGTGCCAGCAGCTCCGCACGGGAGGTCCAAGAGACCCAGTACTTC
v_call: TRBV11-2; j_call: TRBJ1-4; clone_size: NA; d_call: TRBD1; cdr3_aa: CASSWRGTGDEKLFF; cdr3_nt: TGTGCCAGCAGCTGGAGAGGGACAGGGGATGAAAAACTGTTTTTT
v_call: TRBV6-4; j_call: TRBJ2-7; clone_size: NA; d_call: TRBD2; cdr3_aa: CASTREGQEVIHF; cdr3_nt: TGTGCCAGCACCCGGGAGGGGCAGGAGGTGATCCACTTC
v_call: TRBV6-1; j_call: TRBJ1-5; clone_size: NA; d_call: NA; cdr3_aa: CASSESLGPQHF; cdr3_nt: TGTGCCAGCAGTGAATCGCTCGGGCCCCAGCATTTT
v_call: TRBV9; j_call: TRBJ2-3; clone_size: NA; d_call: NA; cdr3_aa: CASSLTQGRGADTQYF; cdr3_nt: TGTGCCAGCAGCCTGACCCAGGGGAGGGGGGCAGATACGCAGTATTTT
v_call: TRBV29-1; j_call: TRBJ2-1; clone_size: NA; d_call: TRBD2; cdr3_aa: CSVSTSGRGVEQFF; cdr3_nt: TGCAGCGTTTCGACTAGCGGGAGAGGGGTTGAGCAGTTCTTC
v_call: TRBV29-1; j_call: TRBJ1-5; clone_size: NA; d_call: TRBD1; cdr3_aa: CSVATGQMAPQHF; cdr3_nt: TGCAGCGTTGCGACAGGGCAAATGGCGCCCCAGCATTTT
v_call: TRBV29-1; j_call: TRBJ2-1; clone_size: NA; d_call: TRBD2; cdr3_aa: CSLAIAGGGNEQFF; cdr3_nt: TGCAGCCTTGCCATAGCGGGAGGAGGCAATGAGCAGTTCTTC
v_call: TRBV6-5; j_call: TRBJ2-7; clone_size: once; d_call: TRBD2; cdr3_aa: CASRGTSPEQYF; cdr3_nt: TGTGCCAGCAGAGGGACTAGCCCAGAGCAGTACTTC
v_call: TRBV5-4; j_call: TRBJ2-1; clone_size: few; d_call: TRBD2; cdr3_aa: CASKGTSGTYNEQFF; cdr3_nt: TGTGCCAGCAAGGGGACTAGCGGGACCTACAATGAGCAGTTCTTC